This T cell receptor (beta chain) was observed in a study of blood T cell repertoires in COVID-19. Study-wide background: PBMCs, B-cell-depleted T cells, or T cells provided the cDNA or gDNA that made up the material.

Study processing details: Estimation of nucleated cell counts relied on the amplification of reference gene primers. TCRdb keeps only in-frame clones here, not all; method: immunoSEQ multiplex PCR. The V and J calls and clone size come from that table; D and trimming were worked out from the DNA. The sample records some 200,000 clones, 81% being singletons. V was pared by 3 bases and J by 5 bases, with 12 bases of the junction left unmatched. Germline values: CDR1 MGHRA, CDR2 YSYEKL. This CDR3 comprises 17 residues. This TCR derives from an elderly woman with COVID-19, enrolled during active disease. The specimen sequenced was peripheral blood. The J gene is TRBJ2-3, the V gene TRBV4-1; TRBD1 aligns across 9 bases. In nucleotides, the CDR3 is TGCGCCAGCAGCCAGACTAACAGGGGGCGCCGAGGAGATACGCAGTATTTT. Its translation: CASSQTNRGRRGDTQYF.